Sequencing of this T cell receptor beta chain was carried out in a study of blood T cell repertoires in COVID-19. About the study: COVID-19 samples, acute and convalescent, were from the United States, Italy and Spain. T cells, B-cell-depleted T cells, or PBMCs supplied cDNA or gDNA.

In the original workflow: Nucleated cell number was recorded as an estimate derived from reference gene primer amplification. This table comes from immunoSEQ multiplex PCR, and its TCRdb copy is limited to in-frame clones, with some not included. V, J and clone size are those of that table, while D and trimming were read from the DNA. Counted here are fewer than 350,000 clones, roughly 86% occurring once; the ten biggest clones make up approximately 9.3%. Seattle researchers signed up patients amid active infection and tracked them longitudinally. V was clipped by 4 bases and J by 4 bases, with 13 bases between them. Germline V lookup: CDR1 MNHEY, CDR2 SMNVEV (reference sequence). This CDR3 contains 14 residues.

The source is a man aged 25-45 years with COVID-19, enrolled during active disease. Sequencing was done on a sample of peripheral blood. The chain carries TRBV27 and TRBJ1-1; tentative D call: TRBD1 (6 bases). CDR3 sequence (DNA): TGTGCCAGCAGTTCGCTAGGGGGGGCCACTGAAGCTTTCTTT. Protein: CASSSLGGATEAFF.